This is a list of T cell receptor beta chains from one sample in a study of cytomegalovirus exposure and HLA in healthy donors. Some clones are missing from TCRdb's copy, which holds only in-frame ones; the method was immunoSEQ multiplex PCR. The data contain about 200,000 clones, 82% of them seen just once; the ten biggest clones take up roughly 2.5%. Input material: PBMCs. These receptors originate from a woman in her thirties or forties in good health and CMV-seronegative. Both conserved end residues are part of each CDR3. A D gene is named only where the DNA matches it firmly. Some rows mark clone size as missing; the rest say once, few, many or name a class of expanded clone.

CDR3 protein: CASSIAGGNTEAFF
CDR3 DNA: TGTGCCAGTAGTATAGCAGGGGGAAACACTGAAGCTTTCTTT
clone size: once
J gene: TRBJ1-1
D gene: TRBD1
V gene: TRBV19

CDR3 protein: CASSEAGGPGQPQHF
CDR3 DNA: TGTGCCAGCAGTGAAGCGGGGGGGCCCGGTCAGCCCCAGCATTTT
clone size: -
J gene: TRBJ1-5
D gene: -
V gene: TRBV6-1

CDR3 protein: CASSVAPGRGYEQYF
CDR3 DNA: TGTGCCAGCAGCGTAGCCCCCGGGAGAGGGTACGAGCAGTACTTC
clone size: -
J gene: TRBJ2-7
D gene: -
V gene: TRBV9

CDR3 protein: CASAGQGGNTGELFF
CDR3 DNA: TGTGCCAGCGCAGGACAGGGGGGGAACACCGGGGAGCTGTTTTTT
clone size: -
J gene: TRBJ2-2
D gene: TRBD1
V gene: TRBV6-6

CDR3 protein: CAWKREEISYEQYF
CDR3 DNA: TGTGCCTGGAAGCGGGAGGAAATCTCCTACGAGCAGTACTTC
clone size: -
J gene: TRBJ2-7
D gene: TRBD2
V gene: TRBV30

CDR3 protein: CSSSLALPVYGYTF
CDR3 DNA: TGTTCCAGCAGCTTAGCTCTTCCGGTATATGGCTACACCTTC
clone size: -
J gene: TRBJ1-2
D gene: -
V gene: TRBV7-9

CDR3 protein: CASSPMEGGRSEAFF
CDR3 DNA: TGTGCCAGCAGCCCGATGGAGGGGGGGAGGTCTGAAGCTTTCTTT
clone size: once
J gene: TRBJ1-1
D gene: -
V gene: TRBV11-2

CDR3 protein: CASYERTGMNTEAFF
CDR3 DNA: TGTGCCAGCTACGAGAGAACAGGGATGAACACTGAAGCTTTCTTT
clone size: -
J gene: TRBJ1-1
D gene: -
V gene: TRBV6-5

CDR3 protein: CASSLYRGGTGELFF
CDR3 DNA: TGTGCCAGCAGCTTGTACAGGGGGGGCACCGGGGAGCTGTTTTTT
clone size: -
J gene: TRBJ2-2
D gene: -
V gene: TRBV5-4

CDR3 protein: CASSVEGSGGQKLFF
CDR3 DNA: TGTGCCAGCAGTGTAGAAGGGTCTGGAGGCCAAAAACTGTTTTTT
clone size: few
J gene: TRBJ1-4
D gene: -
V gene: TRBV6-5

CDR3 protein: CASRHQGGTEAFF
CDR3 DNA: TGTGCCAGCAGGCACCAAGGGGGCACTGAAGCTTTCTTT
clone size: -
J gene: TRBJ1-1
D gene: -
V gene: TRBV6-6

CDR3 protein: CASSSGSTYEQYF
CDR3 DNA: TGTGCCAGCTCTAGCGGGAGTACCTACGAGCAGTACTTC
clone size: -
J gene: TRBJ2-7
D gene: TRBD2
V gene: TRBV7-6

CDR3 protein: CASQGGTAGYTF
CDR3 DNA: TGTGCCAGCCAAGGGGGCACGGCGGGCTACACCTTC
clone size: -
J gene: TRBJ1-2
D gene: TRBD1
V gene: TRBV28

CDR3 protein: CASSVGGPNYGYTF
CDR3 DNA: TGTGCCAGCAGCGTAGGAGGGCCCAACTATGGCTACACCTTC
clone size: once
J gene: TRBJ1-2
D gene: -
V gene: TRBV9

CDR3 protein: CASSLGGGRPQHF
CDR3 DNA: TGTGCCAGCAGCTTAGGGGGGGGAAGGCCCCAGCATTTT
clone size: -
J gene: TRBJ1-5
D gene: -
V gene: TRBV7-2

CDR3 protein: CAGTDRDNSPLHF
CDR3 DNA: TGTGCCGGGACGGACAGAGATAATTCACCCCTCCACTTT
clone size: -
J gene: TRBJ1-6
D gene: -
V gene: TRBV30

CDR3 protein: CASSLTSAGGVQYF
CDR3 DNA: TGTGCCAGCAGCTTAACCTCGGCAGGGGGCGTGCAGTACTTC
clone size: -
J gene: TRBJ2-7
D gene: TRBD1
V gene: TRBV7-3

CDR3 protein: CASSSVLRSDTQYF
CDR3 DNA: TGTGCCAGCAGCTCCGTTCTCAGATCAGATACGCAGTATTTT
clone size: -
J gene: TRBJ2-3
D gene: -
V gene: TRBV11-2

CDR3 protein: CASKDRGLYGYTF
CDR3 DNA: TGTGCCAGTAAAGACAGGGGACTCTATGGCTACACCTTC
clone size: -
J gene: TRBJ1-2
D gene: TRBD1
V gene: TRBV19

CDR3 protein: CASSQDGGRGDTQYF
CDR3 DNA: TGCGCCAGCAGCCAAGACGGCGGGAGGGGAGATACGCAGTATTTT
clone size: once
J gene: TRBJ2-3
D gene: TRBD2
V gene: TRBV4-1

CDR3 protein: CASSLTSSYSTGELFF
CDR3 DNA: TGTGCCAGCAGCTTAACGTCGTCTTACTCAACCGGGGAGCTGTTTTTT
clone size: once
J gene: TRBJ2-2
D gene: -
V gene: TRBV7-3

CDR3 protein: CASSFGTSGNGETQYF
CDR3 DNA: TGCGCCAGCAGCTTCGGGACTAGCGGGAACGGAGAGACCCAGTACTTC
clone size: -
J gene: TRBJ2-5
D gene: TRBD2
V gene: TRBV5-1

CDR3 protein: CASSSGGAGNTIYF
CDR3 DNA: TGTGCCAGCAGCTCAGGGGGCGCTGGAAACACCATATATTTT
clone size: -
J gene: TRBJ1-3
D gene: TRBD1
V gene: TRBV5-5

CDR3 protein: CASSTQGTKGEQYF
CDR3 DNA: TGCGCCAGCAGCACGCAGGGTACGAAAGGCGAGCAGTACTTC
clone size: -
J gene: TRBJ2-7
D gene: -
V gene: TRBV5-1

CDR3 protein: CASSLAGTLNTEAFF
CDR3 DNA: TGTGCCAGCAGTTTAGCCGGGACTCTGAACACTGAAGCTTTCTTT
clone size: -
J gene: TRBJ1-1
D gene: -
V gene: TRBV27

CDR3 protein: CASIEQGNTEAFF
CDR3 DNA: TGTGCCAGCATTGAACAGGGGAACACTGAAGCTTTCTTT
clone size: -
J gene: TRBJ1-1
D gene: -
V gene: TRBV2

CDR3 protein: CASSPQGVLRTEAFF
CDR3 DNA: TGTGCCAGCAGCCCACAGGGAGTATTGCGCACTGAAGCTTTCTTT
clone size: -
J gene: TRBJ1-1
D gene: -
V gene: TRBV7-9

CDR3 protein: CASSSSPGTGTGTDTQYF
CDR3 DNA: TGCGCCAGCAGCTCAAGTCCCGGGACAGGGACCGGCACAGATACGCAGTATTTT
clone size: -
J gene: TRBJ2-3
D gene: TRBD1
V gene: TRBV5-1

CDR3 protein: CASSQDLTANEKLFF
CDR3 DNA: TGTGCCAGCAGCCAAGATTTAACAGCTAATGAAAAACTGTTTTTT
clone size: -
J gene: TRBJ1-4
D gene: -
V gene: TRBV4-2

CDR3 protein: CASSSFISRAAEAFF
CDR3 DNA: TGCGCCAGCAGCTCCTTCATATCAAGAGCGGCTGAAGCTTTCTTT
clone size: -
J gene: TRBJ1-1
D gene: -
V gene: TRBV5-1

CDR3 protein: CASKISGQGASIPYNEQFF
CDR3 DNA: TGTGCCTCGAAAATTTCGGGACAGGGGGCCTCAATTCCCTACAATGAGCAGTTCTTC
clone size: once
J gene: TRBJ2-1
D gene: TRBD1
V gene: TRBV30

CDR3 protein: CASSQGSGYYGYTF
CDR3 DNA: TGCGCCAGCAGCCAAGGGTCCGGGTACTATGGCTACACCTTC
clone size: -
J gene: TRBJ1-2
D gene: -
V gene: TRBV4-1

CDR3 protein: CASSQDPRGGNEKLFF
CDR3 DNA: TGCGCCAGCAGCCAAGATCCTAGAGGGGGAAACGAAAAACTGTTTTTT
clone size: once
J gene: TRBJ1-4
D gene: -
V gene: TRBV4-1

CDR3 protein: CASSEGTSVVETQYF
CDR3 DNA: TGTGCCAGCAGCGAGGGGACTAGCGTTGTGGAGACCCAGTACTTC
clone size: -
J gene: TRBJ2-5
D gene: TRBD2
V gene: TRBV9

CDR3 protein: CASSFGLGNQPQHF
CDR3 DNA: TGTGCCAGCAGTTTTGGCCTAGGCAATCAGCCCCAGCATTTT
clone size: -
J gene: TRBJ1-5
D gene: -
V gene: TRBV27

CDR3 protein: CASKEGGGVYGYTF
CDR3 DNA: TGTGCCAGTAAGGAAGGAGGGGGGGTCTATGGCTACACCTTC
clone size: -
J gene: TRBJ1-2
D gene: -
V gene: TRBV19

CDR3 protein: CASAAGTSGTDTQYF
CDR3 DNA: TGCGCCAGCGCTGCCGGGACTAGCGGCACAGATACGCAGTATTTT
clone size: -
J gene: TRBJ2-3
D gene: TRBD2
V gene: TRBV10-1

CDR3 protein: CASSLALAGSGGNGYTF
CDR3 DNA: TGTGCCAGCAGCTTGGCCTTGGCAGGGTCAGGTGGTAATGGCTACACCTTC
clone size: -
J gene: TRBJ1-2
D gene: -
V gene: TRBV5-4

CDR3 protein: CASSLQGGSYEQYF
CDR3 DNA: TGCGCCAGCAGCTTACAAGGGGGCTCCTACGAGCAGTACTTC
clone size: -
J gene: TRBJ2-7
D gene: -
V gene: TRBV5-1

CDR3 protein: CSVEGRGRTSYEQYF
CDR3 DNA: TGCAGCGTTGAAGGCCGCGGGAGGACCTCCTACGAGCAGTACTTC
clone size: -
J gene: TRBJ2-7
D gene: TRBD2
V gene: TRBV29-1